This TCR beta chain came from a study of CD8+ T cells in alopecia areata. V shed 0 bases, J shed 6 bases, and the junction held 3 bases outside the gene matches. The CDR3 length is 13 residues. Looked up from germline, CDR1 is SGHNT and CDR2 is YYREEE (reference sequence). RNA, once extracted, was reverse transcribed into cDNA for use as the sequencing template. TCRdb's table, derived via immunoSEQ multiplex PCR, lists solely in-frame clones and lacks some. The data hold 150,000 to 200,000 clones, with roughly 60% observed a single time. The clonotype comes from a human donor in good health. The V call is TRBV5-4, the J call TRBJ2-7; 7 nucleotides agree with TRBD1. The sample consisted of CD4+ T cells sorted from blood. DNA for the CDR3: TGTGCCAGCAGCTTGGAGACAGGGACCGAGCAGTACTTC. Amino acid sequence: CASSLETGTEQYF.